This T cell receptor beta chain came from a study of CD8 T cells in Susac syndrome. Overall study: When blood was drawn, the patients with Susac syndrome were therapy-naive, on corticosteroids, or on intravenous immunoglobulin alone.

RNA amounts of about 0.45 to 1 ug underwent reverse transcription with random hexamers. The CDR3 of TCR beta was amplified by immunoSEQ multiplex PCR across 54 Vbeta and 13 Jbeta. One entry per CDR3 protein results from TCRdb running MiXCR on the immunoSEQ multiplex PCR reads. In the table there are roughly 200,000 distinct CDR3 sequences, around 94% of which are singletons. The trim removed 0 bases at V and 0 bases at J, leaving 4 bases unmatched. CDR1 and CDR2 from the germline V gene are SGDLS and YYNGEE. The CDR3 runs to 17 residues. Sequences were obtained from CD4+ T cells from PBMCs. The chain is built from TRBV9 and TRBJ2-3, with 10 bases identical to TRBD2. The source is a human donor with Susac syndrome. The CDR3 DNA follows: TGTGCCAGCAGCGTAGTTTCTAGCGGGAGTAGCACAGATACGCAGTATTTT. As protein: CASSVVSSGSSTDTQYF. Full variable domain (missing parts from reference TRBV9 and TRBJ2-3): DSGVTQTPKHLITATGQRVTLRCSPRSGDLSVYWYQQSLDQGLQFLIQYYNGEERAKGNILERFSAQQFPDLHSELNLSSLELGDSALYFCASSVVSSGSSTDTQYFGPGTRLTVL.